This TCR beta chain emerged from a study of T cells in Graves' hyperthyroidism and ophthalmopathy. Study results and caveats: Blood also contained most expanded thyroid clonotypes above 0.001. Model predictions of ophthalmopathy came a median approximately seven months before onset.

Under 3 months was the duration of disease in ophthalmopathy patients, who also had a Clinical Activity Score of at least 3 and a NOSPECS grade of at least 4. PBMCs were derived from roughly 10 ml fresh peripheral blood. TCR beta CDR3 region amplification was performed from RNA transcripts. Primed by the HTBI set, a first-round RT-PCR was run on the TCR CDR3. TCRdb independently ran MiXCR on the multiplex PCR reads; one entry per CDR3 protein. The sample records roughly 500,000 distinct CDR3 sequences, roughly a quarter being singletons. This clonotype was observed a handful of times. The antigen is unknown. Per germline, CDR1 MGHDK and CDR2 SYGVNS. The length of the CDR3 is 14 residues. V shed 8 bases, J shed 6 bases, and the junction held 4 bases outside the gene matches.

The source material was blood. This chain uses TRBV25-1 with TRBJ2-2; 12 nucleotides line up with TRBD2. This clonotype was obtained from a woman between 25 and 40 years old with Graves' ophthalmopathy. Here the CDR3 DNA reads TGTGCCAGCCTAGCGGGGGGGTCTGCCGGGGAGCTGTTTTTT. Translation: CASLAGGSAGELFF. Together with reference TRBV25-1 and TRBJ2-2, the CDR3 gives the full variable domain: EADIYQTPRYLVIGTGKKITLECSQTMGHDKMYWYQQDPGMELHLIHYSYGVNSTEKGDLSSESTVSRIRTEHFPLTLESARPSHTSQYLCASLAGGSAGELFFGEGSRLTVL.